Given below is one T cell receptor (beta chain) in context. Its antigen is not known. The CDR3 is made up of 13 amino acids. Germline V CDR1 and CDR2: SGDLS, YYNGEE. Trimming removed 4 bases from V and 0 bases from J, with 5 bases in between. This entry is derived from a study of T cell responses to AZD1222 COVID-19 vaccine. Points from the study as a whole: Spike-specific TCR depth and breadth grew after two AZD1222 doses. Among vaccine-associated CD4 TCRs, coverage spanned spike, with dominance at 160-218 and 743-854. There were mostly white British donors and more females than males, and clonal diversity was possibly underestimated. Close to half of all spike-specific TCRs reportedly target regions of the variants that are unmutated.

The assay was immunoSEQ multiplex PCR, and TCRdb's table has in-frame clones only and misses some. The data contain 250,000 to 300,000 clones, 90% to 95% of them singletons. V is TRBV9 and J is TRBJ2-1; the D is unclear. The specimen comprised peripheral blood, sampled 28 days after the second AZD1222 dose. The receptor comes from an adult who received the AZD1222 COVID-19 vaccine. The CDR3 coding sequence is TGTGCCAGCAGCAGGAGCTCCTACAATGAGCAGTTCTTC. This codes for CASSRSSYNEQFF.